A selection of T cell receptor beta chains follows, all from one sample in a study of blood T cell repertoires in COVID-19. The assay was immunoSEQ multiplex PCR, and TCRdb's table has in-frame clones only and misses some. The sample carries about 240,000 clones, about four fifths recorded once. What was sequenced was PBMCs or T cells enriched from blood (not recorded which). The receptor source for this set is a woman aged 40-49 years who had been exposed to COVID-19. CDR3s include the opening cysteine and the closing phenylalanine or tryptophan. D genes are given only for firm matches. For some rows the clone size is stated as once, few or many, or as a class when expanded; others skip it.

-,TRBV27,13,-,TRBJ1-2,TGTGCCAGCAGTTTAGGAGGGTCCTATGGCTACACCTTC,CASSLGGSYGYTF
-,TRBV7-8,13,-,TRBJ1-2,TGTGCCAGCAGCTCCGGAGGGAGTCGTGGCTACACCTTC,CASSSGGSRGYTF
once,TRBV6-1,15,TRBD1,TRBJ1-4,TGTGCCAGCAGTGAAGTAATCACAGGGGGTGAAAAACTGTTTTTT,CASSEVITGGEKLFF
-,TRBV25-1,14,-,TRBJ1-2,TGTGCCAGCAGTGAAGGGCAGGGCCCCTATGGCTACACCTTC,CASSEGQGPYGYTF
medium-sized,TRBV6-5,13,-,TRBJ1-4,TGTGCCACCACAGGTCCAACTAATGAAAAACTGTTTTTT,CATTGPTNEKLFF
once,TRBV21-1,13,-,TRBJ2-7,TGTGCCAGCCTGCCCGGGACAGAGTACGAGCAGTACTTC,CASLPGTEYEQYF
-,TRBV27,14,-,TRBJ1-1,TGTGCCAGCAGTTTAGCGTATAGGGGAACTGAAGCTTTCTTT,CASSLAYRGTEAFF
-,TRBV9,14,-,TRBJ1-2,TGTGCCAGCAGCGTAGGCAGGGGAGACTATGGCTACACCTTC,CASSVGRGDYGYTF
-,TRBV5-1,12,-,TRBJ1-2,TGCGCCAGCAGGGGGGGAAACTATGGCTACACCTTC,CASRGGNYGYTF
few,TRBV5-1,16,TRBD1,TRBJ1-2,TGCGCCAGCGGTGAGCCTTCCCCGGGACAGCACTATGGCTACACCTTC,CASGEPSPGQHYGYTF
-,TRBV6-4,13,-,TRBJ1-6,TGTGCCAGCAGCAGGGTTTGGGATTCACCCCTCCACTTT,CASSRVWDSPLHF
-,TRBV6-5,14,TRBD1,TRBJ1-2,TGTGCCAGCAGTTACGATGCGACAGGGCTTGGCTACACCTTC,CASSYDATGLGYTF
-,TRBV3-1/TRBV3-2,13,-,TRBJ1-1,TGTGCCAGCAGCTTCTCACTGGAGGTCGAAGCTTTCTTT,CASSFSLEVEAFF
-,TRBV3-1/TRBV3-2,14,-,TRBJ2-1,TGTGCCAGCAGCCAAGGTAACATCCACAATGAGCAGTTCTTC,CASSQGNIHNEQFF
-,TRBV9,15,TRBD2,TRBJ2-5,TGTGCCAGCAGCCCAAACAGCGGGGGTAGAGAGACCCAGTACTTC,CASSPNSGGRETQYF
-,TRBV18,16,-,TRBJ2-7,TGTGCCAGCTCACCACCGCAAAACGGTTTGAACTACGAGCAGTACTTC,CASSPPQNGLNYEQYF
-,TRBV19,14,-,TRBJ2-2,TGTGCCAGTAGTAAGGGACAGAACACCGGGGAGCTGTTTTTT,CASSKGQNTGELFF
-,TRBV4-1,14,-,TRBJ1-1,TGCGCCAGCGGCCCTTGGAGGGATACAACTGAAGCTTTCTTT,CASGPWRDTTEAFF
-,TRBV14,16,-,TRBJ2-7,TGTGCCAGCAGCCATAACTTACTACGGCCCCCCTACGAGCAGTACTTC,CASSHNLLRPPYEQYF
-,TRBV30,14,-,TRBJ1-6,TGTGCCTGGAGTGTAGGGGAAGGCAGATCACCCCTCCACTTT,CAWSVGEGRSPLHF
-,TRBV19,17,-,TRBJ1-5,TGTGCCAGTAGTGATATGTCAATGAGAAATAGCAATCAGCCCCAGCATTTT,CASSDMSMRNSNQPQHF
-,TRBV6-1,14,-,TRBJ1-5,TGTGCCAGCAGTGATTTCGGGGTACGGCAGCCCCAGCATTTT,CASSDFGVRQPQHF
-,TRBV12-5,13,-,TRBJ1-1,TGTGCTAGTGGTTTGGTGGGAGGGACTGAAGCTTTCTTT,CASGLVGGTEAFF
-,TRBV5-1,15,TRBD1,TRBJ2-3,TGCGCCAGCAGCTCAAGGACAGGGGGCGCAGATACGCAGTATTTT,CASSSRTGGADTQYF
-,TRBV6-5,14,-,TRBJ1-2,TGTGCCAGCAGCCCGAGAGGCCTTAACTATGGCTACACCTTC,CASSPRGLNYGYTF
-,TRBV19,13,-,TRBJ1-1,TGTGCCAGTAGTATCACAGGGAACACTGAAGCTTTCTTT,CASSITGNTEAFF
-,TRBV7-8,14,TRBD2,TRBJ2-3,TGTGCCAGCAGCCCTGGACTAGCCACAGATACGCAGTATTTT,CASSPGLATDTQYF
-,TRBV27,18,TRBD1,TRBJ1-1,TGTGCCAGCAGTTTACGATGGAAGACAGGGCAGGTGAACACTGAAGCTTTCTTT,CASSLRWKTGQVNTEAFF
-,TRBV4-2,18,TRBD2,TRBJ2-5,TGTGCCAGCAGCCACCGCGAGCATAGCGGGGGGGGAGGAGAGACCCAGTACTTC,CASSHREHSGGGGETQYF
-,TRBV9,14,-,TRBJ1-1,TGTGCCAGCAGCGCAGGACACATGAACACTGAAGCTTTCTTT,CASSAGHMNTEAFF
-,TRBV19,16,TRBD1,TRBJ1-6,TGTGCCAGTAGTACCACTTCCAGGGGGCTAGGGTCACCCCTCCACTTT,CASSTTSRGLGSPLHF
-,TRBV5-1,18,TRBD2,TRBJ2-2,TGCGCCAGCAGCCCCCTTTTAGCGGGCCCCAGAAGGACCGGGGAGCTGTTTTTT,CASSPLLAGPRRTGELFF
-,TRBV10-3,15,TRBD1,TRBJ1-6,TGTGCCATCGGAGGACAGGGCCGTGATAATTCACCCCTCCACTTT,CAIGGQGRDNSPLHF
-,TRBV7-8,15,TRBD1,TRBJ1-5,TGTGCCAGCAGCCAGGACAGGGGCCACAATCAGCCCCAGCATTTT,CASSQDRGHNQPQHF
-,TRBV4-3,17,-,TRBJ2-2,TGCGCCAGCAGCCAAGATCAGGGACTGACCAACACCGGGGAGCTGTTTTTT,CASSQDQGLTNTGELFF
-,TRBV18,15,-,TRBJ2-1,TGTGCCAGCTCACCCGCGGGACAGATCTACAATGAGCAGTTCTTC,CASSPAGQIYNEQFF
-,TRBV9,14,-,TRBJ2-1,TGTGCCAGCAGCGGAGGCACGGCCTACAATGAGCAGTTCTTC,CASSGGTAYNEQFF
-,TRBV11-3,15,TRBD1,TRBJ2-1,TGTGCCAGCAGCTTAGCGGGACAGGGCGGGGATGAGCAGTTCTTC,CASSLAGQGGDEQFF
-,TRBV27,15,TRBD1,TRBJ1-2,TGTGCCAGCAGTTTATCGGACAGGGGCAACTATGGCTACACCTTC,CASSLSDRGNYGYTF
-,TRBV7-9,14,-,TRBJ1-1,TGTGCCAGCAGCTTAAAGGACAGTAACACTGAAGCTTTCTTT,CASSLKDSNTEAFF
-,TRBV5-1,16,-,TRBJ2-7,TGCGCCAGCAGCTTGACGGCAGGGGAGCCATCCTACGAGCAGTACTTC,CASSLTAGEPSYEQYF
-,TRBV29-1,19,-,TRBJ2-1,TGCAGCGTTGACTCCACCTTGGATAGGGGAAGGCTCTACTACAATGAGCAGTTCTTC,CSVDSTLDRGRLYYNEQFF
-,TRBV11-2,17,TRBD2,TRBJ2-3,TGTGCCAGCAGCGTAACTAGCGGGGGTCCTGGGATAGATACGCAGTATTTT,CASSVTSGGPGIDTQYF
few,TRBV9,15,-,TRBJ1-1,TGTGCCAGCAGCGTTGGGGGACTCCAGAACACTGAAGCTTTCTTT,CASSVGGLQNTEAFF
-,TRBV14,16,-,TRBJ1-3,TGTGCCAGCAGCCCTTTTCAGGCGACCTCTGGAAACACCATATATTTT,CASSPFQATSGNTIYF
-,TRBV6-5,14,-,TRBJ1-5,TGTGCCAGCCTTGACACAAATAGCAATCAGCCCCAGCATTTT,CASLDTNSNQPQHF
-,TRBV3-1/TRBV3-2,14,-,TRBJ1-4,TGTGCCAGCAGCCAGGGCCAGGGGAATGAAAAACTGTTTTTT,CASSQGQGNEKLFF
-,TRBV2,18,-,TRBJ1-6,TGTGCCAGCAGTGAATTCTCCCCCAGCAGGGCGGGGAATTCACCCCTCCACTTT,CASSEFSPSRAGNSPLHF
-,TRBV10-3,14,-,TRBJ2-5,TGTGCCATCAGTGGGATGGACAGACAAGAGACCCAGTACTTC,CAISGMDRQETQYF
-,TRBV21-1,16,-,TRBJ1-1,TGTGCCAGCACCCCGGGACAGGGTTCGATGAACACTGAAGCTTTCTTT,CASTPGQGSMNTEAFF
-,TRBV11-1,16,TRBD2,TRBJ2-2,TGTGCCAGCAGGGGGACTGATGCGGGGGGCACCGGGGAGCTGTTTTTT,CASRGTDAGGTGELFF
-,TRBV29-1,21,-,TRBJ2-1,TGCAGCGTTGAAAGCCTACGTGCAAAGGTCGTAGAACAGGGTGACTACAATGAGCAGTTCTTC,CSVESLRAKVVEQGDYNEQFF
-,TRBV11-2,12,-,TRBJ2-7,TGTGCCAGCAGCAGGGAGCCCTACGAGCAGTACTTC,CASSREPYEQYF
-,TRBV19,14,-,TRBJ1-2,TGTGCCAGTAGTATAGTTGGCAGAAACTATGGCTACACCTTC,CASSIVGRNYGYTF
once,TRBV5-5,15,TRBD1,TRBJ1-2,TGTGCCAGCAGCCCGGGACAGGGGGAGGGTTATGGCTACACCTTC,CASSPGQGEGYGYTF
-,TRBV25-1,14,-,TRBJ2-1,TGTGCCAGCAGTGAATTCAAAGGAGAGAATGAGCAGTTCTTC,CASSEFKGENEQFF
-,TRBV6-5,12,TRBD1,TRBJ1-1,TGTGCCAGCAGACAGGGGAGGACTGAAGCTTTCTTT,CASRQGRTEAFF